A selection of T cell receptor beta chains follows, all from one sample in a study of blood T cell repertoires in COVID-19. Sequencing used immunoSEQ multiplex PCR; TCRdb keeps in-frame clones, though not all of them. The sample yields 310,000 or so clones, around 90% seen once. The material sequenced was peripheral blood. The receptors come from a man aged 30 to 39 with COVID-19, enrolled during active disease. The conserved cysteine and the conserved F or W are not part of the CDR3 here. A D gene is named only where the DNA matches it firmly. Not every row has a clone size; where given, it reads once, few, many or a size class.

13 | TRBJ2-3 | TRBV6-5 | TRBD2 | NA | ASNFISGGGDTQY
11 | TRBJ2-1 | TRBV27 | TRBD2 | NA | ASSYAGVYEQF
11 | TRBJ2-5 | TRBV12-3/TRBV12-4 | TRBD2 | NA | ASKSSGRETQY
16 | TRBJ2-3 | TRBV7-3 | TRBD2 | NA | ASSLKGPASGSTDTQY
11 | TRBJ1-2 | TRBV7-9 | TRBD1 | NA | ASSRGQGNGYT
18 | TRBJ1-2 | TRBV24-1 | NA | NA | ANKHGRALATSASNYGYT
12 | TRBJ1-1 | TRBV7-8 | NA | NA | ASSLGHPNTEAF
14 | TRBJ2-7 | TRBV7-8 | TRBD2 | NA | ASRLRALAGEYEQY
11 | TRBJ2-1 | TRBV12-3/TRBV12-4 | NA | NA | ASISVDDNEQF
12 | TRBJ2-5 | TRBV10-2 | TRBD2 | NA | ASTGTSVQETQY
11 | TRBJ1-1 | TRBV5-8 | NA | NA | ASSSGLNTEAF
12 | TRBJ2-3 | TRBV5-1 | NA | NA | ASSGYGGTNTQY
9 | TRBJ1-1 | TRBV7-2 | NA | NA | ASSFHSEAF
12 | TRBJ1-2 | TRBV5-4 | NA | NA | ASSNILANYGYT
16 | TRBJ2-1 | TRBV30 | TRBD2 | NA | AWEQGRVAGGFYNEQF
12 | TRBJ2-7 | TRBV28 | NA | NA | ASSSVAGGYEQY
13 | TRBJ1-1 | TRBV9 | NA | NA | ASSVVNSINTEAF
13 | TRBJ1-2 | TRBV6-4 | TRBD1 | NA | ASSERTGGNYGYT
13 | TRBJ2-1 | TRBV24-1 | TRBD1 | NA | ATSDRTGVYNEQF
12 | TRBJ1-2 | TRBV7-2 | NA | NA | ASSLSSATESYT
13 | TRBJ2-2 | TRBV27 | TRBD2 | few | ASSLHRGGFGELF
15 | TRBJ2-1 | TRBV5-1 | NA | NA | ASSLVSLGQLYNEQF
13 | TRBJ1-4 | TRBV18 | NA | NA | ASSPRQGSNEKLF
13 | TRBJ2-1 | TRBV4-2 | TRBD1 | NA | ASSQGDRSYNEQF
14 | TRBJ2-3 | TRBV5-1 | TRBD2 | NA | ASSINRGGPTDTQY
11 | TRBJ1-1 | TRBV4-3 | NA | NA | ASSLRHNTEAF
12 | TRBJ1-6 | TRBV7-3 | NA | few | ASSLRQGKRALH
13 | TRBJ2-3 | TRBV7-3 | TRBD2 | NA | ASSLSSGGTDTQY
14 | TRBJ2-3 | TRBV14 | NA | NA | ASSQGAGMVRGTQY
14 | TRBJ2-2 | TRBV28 | TRBD2 | NA | ASSLWGGGNTGELF
16 | TRBJ2-7 | TRBV4-1 | NA | few | ASSQDLIIGTRSYEQY
14 | TRBJ1-5 | TRBV4-1 | NA | NA | ASSQDLGAGNQPQH
10 | TRBJ2-2 | TRBV12-3/TRBV12-4 | NA | few | ASGGGPGELF
13 | TRBJ2-2 | TRBV5-1 | TRBD2 | NA | ASTLLAGGTGELF
9 | TRBJ2-7 | TRBV11-1 | NA | NA | ASSLRDEQY
15 | TRBJ1-4 | TRBV6-2/TRBV6-3 | NA | NA | ASSPPPVGGENEKLF
12 | TRBJ2-3 | TRBV24-1 | TRBD2 | NA | ATSDSGRTDTQY
16 | TRBJ1-3 | TRBV4-3 | NA | NA | ASSQDPARSFSGNTIY
13 | TRBJ1-5 | TRBV19 | TRBD1 | NA | ASSIRGQVPQPQH
13 | TRBJ2-3 | TRBV7-9 | NA | NA | ASSLHRDRTDTQY
10 | TRBJ2-2 | TRBV10-3 | NA | NA | AISTGLGELF
11 | TRBJ2-7 | TRBV11-3 | NA | NA | ASSLDSTYEQY
16 | TRBJ2-1 | TRBV14 | TRBD2 | NA | ASSQVGLGLAGWNEQF
12 | TRBJ1-5 | TRBV2 | NA | NA | ASTASQGGQPQH
13 | TRBJ1-1 | TRBV19 | NA | NA | ASSSSTGWTTEAF
13 | TRBJ2-2 | TRBV2 | NA | NA | ASSEARMNTGELF
17 | TRBJ2-2 | TRBV3-1/TRBV3-2 | TRBD2 | NA | ASSQDEIRAGGDTGELF